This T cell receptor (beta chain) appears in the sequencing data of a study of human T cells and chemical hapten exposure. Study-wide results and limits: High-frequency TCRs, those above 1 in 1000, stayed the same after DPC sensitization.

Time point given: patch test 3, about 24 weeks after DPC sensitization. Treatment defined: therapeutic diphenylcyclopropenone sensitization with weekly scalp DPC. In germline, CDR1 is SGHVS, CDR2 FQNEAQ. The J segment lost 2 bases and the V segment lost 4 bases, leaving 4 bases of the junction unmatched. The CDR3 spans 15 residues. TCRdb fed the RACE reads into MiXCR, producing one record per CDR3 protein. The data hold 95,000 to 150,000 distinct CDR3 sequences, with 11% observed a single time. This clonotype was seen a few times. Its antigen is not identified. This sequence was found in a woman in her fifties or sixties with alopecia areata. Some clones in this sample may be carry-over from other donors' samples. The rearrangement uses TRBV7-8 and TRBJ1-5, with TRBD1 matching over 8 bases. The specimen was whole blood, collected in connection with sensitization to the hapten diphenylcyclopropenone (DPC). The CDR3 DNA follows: TGTGCCAGCAGCTCGAACAGGGGGGGCAATCAGCCCCAGCATTTT. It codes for CASSSNRGGNQPQHF.